The clone carrying this TCR beta chain appeared a few times. Its antigen is not identified. This record belongs to a study of CD8 T cell repertoires and HIV-1 epitope variants. Looking at the study overall: Autologous T cell-negative cells served as antigen-presenting cells in equal numbers. Findings of the study overall: This assay reports beta chains of antigen-expanded cells, not T cell function.

Sequencing of TCR beta CDR3 used immunoSEQ survey depth. Profiled with immunoSEQ multiplex PCR; TCRdb holds only in-frame clones, not every one. This table has over 5,500 clones, roughly 70% appearing once. The CDR3 has 15 amino acids. V was cut by 5 bases and J by 2 bases, with 13 bases left in between. Germline V gene data show CDR1 as MNHEY and CDR2 as SVGAGI. Sequencing was carried out using cultured CD8+ T cells derived from PBMCs. This TCR was sampled from a male donor with HIV. The chain has TRBV6-5 and TRBJ2-1; tentative D call: TRBD1 (5 bases). CDR3 sequence (DNA): TGTGCCAGCAGTCCAGACAGAACTCCCTACAATGAGCAGTTCTTC. Protein product: CASSPDRTPYNEQFF.